This TCR beta chain emerged from a study of a mutant IDH1 vaccine in newly diagnosed glioma (dated by TCRdb to about 2021). For the wider study: Vaccination started 4-6 weeks after radiotherapy alone, or was given together with temozolomide cycles in the groups whose treatment included chemotherapy. Of the 25 to 40 patients who were treated, about 60% were male and approximately 38% were female, and the mean age was roughly 40 years. Before enrollment, patients had received standard therapy of radiotherapy alone, temozolomide alone, or radiochemotherapy with temozolomide; most received the combination. The week-35 safety follow-up took place at visit V12, and the week-47 end of study took place at visit V13. Six visits were used for peripheral blood collection: V03 (baseline), V05, V07, V10, V12 and V13. Longitudinal TCRB deep sequencing was performed for roughly 24 treated patients wherever samples were available for exploratory analyses.

The intended sense of this specimen's time point label: week 35, safety follow-up. Each vaccine dose, consisting of 300 ug of a 20-mer mutant IDH1 peptide in Montanide, was administered subcutaneously with topical imiquimod. Eight vaccinations were administered to patients in weeks 1, 3, 5, 7, 11, 15, 19 and 23, corresponding to visits V03 through V10. The donors had newly diagnosed IDH1-mutant astrocytomas of WHO grade 3 or 4 that showed loss of nuclear ATRX. The samples were drawn from NOA16, a multicentre, single-arm, open-label phase I trial in Germany that tested a mutant IDH1 peptide vaccine in humans for the first time. Genomic DNA for TCRB sequencing was extracted from EDTA blood using the DNeasy Blood and Tissue Kit. Worth noting for this clone: The target of this receptor is not known. The input lacks base qualities; no much larger clone sits a single base away.

CDR1 MDHEN and CDR2 SYDVKM were looked up in the germline V gene. The CDR3, cysteine through phenylalanine, is 14 amino acids long. Just CDR3 DNA is preserved here, 42 bases in frame from base 1. Cut back by 4 bases and 0 bases, the V and J ends lie 7 bases apart. Results the study describes overall, beyond this receptor: PBMC samples for TCRB deep sequencing were selected based on availability. It was noted by the authors that analyses of patient blood samples could not be reproduced owing to sample limitations. Vaccine-induced immune responses across multiple MHC alleles were detected in roughly 94% of patients. Changes in the top peripheral T cell clonotypes picked up by TCRB sequencing did not appear to be linked to pseudoprogression.

Receptor amplification or capture employed the immunoSEQ multiplex PCR assay. Following the manufacturer's protocol, the hsTCRB Kit was used to amplify rearranged TCR beta chain sequences. An Illumina MiSeq was used to sequence the TCRB libraries. The authors' pipeline ran thus. The proprietary platform of the kit vendor was used for demultiplexing, trimming and gene mapping. Here the immuneACCESS table is served through TCRdb, limited to in-frame sequences with V and J called. Missing clones are a known gap in these copies; in checked studies unresolved V genes cover under half, and the rest lacks a known reason. For V, J and clone size, that table is used; D and trimming come from the DNA. Within this sample are around 26,000 clones, with approximately 82% of them counted one time only. The ten largest clones capture 25% to 35% of the sample.

The clonotype comes from a man aged 30-40 years with glioma. Source: PBMCs, taken from a glioma patient whose treatment included an IDH1 peptide vaccine. The sequence links TRBV28 to TRBJ1-3; the D gene is unclear. CDR3 region: CASSSLGSGNTIYF. The nucleotide sequence reads as follows: TGTGCCAGCAGTTCGTTGGGCTCTGGAAACACCATATATTTT.